This TCR beta chain was recorded in a study of response to subunit inactivated influenza vaccine. MiXCR, run by TCRdb on the RT-PCR reads, gives a single entry per CDR3 protein. The data contain a few hundred thousand distinct CDR3 sequences, approximately 15% of them singletons. On this clonotype: As yet, its antigen is unknown.

Overall study findings and caveats: The study's authors posited that every seasonal influenza vaccination enlists few new T cells.

V gave up 5 bases and J gave up 10 bases, with 9 bases separating them. The CDR3 spans 12 residues. Per the germline V gene, CDR1 is SGHTA and CDR2 is FQGNSA. The sample in question was PBMCs from blood, obtained 11 to 12 days after vaccination. The V and J genes are TRBV7-2 and TRBJ1-6, with a tentative D call TRBD1 (5 bases). This TCR came from a man over 45 who received an inactivated influenza vaccine. CDR3 protein: CASSPGKSPLHF. The CDR3 DNA reads TGTGCCAGCAGCCCAGGGAAGTCACCCCTCCACTTT.